The 9 T cell receptor beta chains below were found in one sample sequenced in a study of T-cell memory formation after mild COVID-19. TCRdb re-called the 5' RACE reads through MiXCR, storing one row per CDR3 protein. The sample includes 120,000 to 150,000 distinct CDR3 sequences, 15% to 20% of them seen just once. The sample taken for sequencing was PBMCs or a T cell subset sorted from them (not recorded which). Source of these receptors: an adult woman who had mild COVID-19 (a few samples of this study predate the infection). Cell type and time point are not known.

The chain joins TRBV7-9 to TRBJ1-3; D uncertain. V lost 5 bases and J lost 0, with 14 bases in between. There are 16 residues in the CDR3. The germline CDR1 and CDR2 sequences are SEHNR and FQNEAQ (reference sequence). The CDR3, as DNA: TGTGCCAGCAGCCCGACGGGAGGAAACTCTGGAAACACCATATATTTT. It translates to CASSPTGGNSGNTIYF.

The chain employs TRBV19 and TRBJ1-1; D is perhaps TRBD1 (5 bases). The CDR3 runs 16 residues. From germline, CDR1 is LNHDA and CDR2 SQIVND (reference sequence). Trimming took 4 bases from V and 4 from J, leaving 19 bases between them. The CDR3 loop reads CASSTLGARGGTEAFF. The CDR3, as DNA: TGTGCCAGTAGTACCCTCGGGGCTCGCGGGGGCACTGAAGCTTTCTTT.

This clonotype came up many times. This chain joins TRBV7-9 and TRBJ2-7; D perhaps matches TRBD1 (5 bases). V was cut by 7 bases and J by 2 bases, with 12 bases left in between. The germline V gene has CDR1 SEHNR and CDR2 FQNEAQ (reference sequence). The CDR3 covers 13 residues. The CDR3 loop is CASKSGSTYEQYF. As DNA, the CDR3 is TGTGCCAGCAAGTCAGGGTCGACCTACGAGCAGTACTTC.

This clonotype appeared many times. The genes are TRBV15 and TRBJ2-1; no firm D call. The germline gives CDR1 LNHNV, CDR2 YYDKDF (reference sequence). The V and J ends lost 4 bases and 5 bases respectively, with 9 bases between them. The CDR3 runs 13 residues. The CDR3 reads CATSKAAHNEQFF. CDR3 nucleotides: TGTGCCACCAGCAAGGCAGCCCACAATGAGCAGTTCTTC. The full variable domain, rest sourced from reference TRBV15 and TRBJ2-1, is DAMVIQNPRYQVTQFGKPVTLSCSQTLNHNVMYWYQQKSSQAPKLLFHYYDKDFNNEADTPDNFQSRRPNTSFCFLDIRSPGLGDTAMYLCATSKAAHNEQFFGPGTRLTVL.

The rearrangement links TRBV15 to TRBJ1-2, with D uncertain. Trimming removed 0 bases at V and 8 bases at J, with 10 bases between. This CDR3 has 13 residues. CDR1 and CDR2 (germline): LNHNV, YYDKDF (reference sequence). The CDR3: CATSREAGNGYTF. The CDR3 coding sequence is TGTGCCACCAGCAGAGAGGCCGGGAACGGCTACACCTTC.

The rearrangement uses TRBV5-5 and TRBJ2-5, with 11 positions matching TRBD1. J was trimmed by 4 bases and V by 0 bases; bases with no gene match: 5. CDR1 is SGHKS, CDR2 YYEKEE, per germline (reference sequence). This CDR3 is built from 16 residues. CDR3 residues: CASSLVVGTGGETQYF. CDR3 coding DNA: TGTGCCAGCAGCTTGGTGGTCGGGACAGGGGGAGAGACCCAGTACTTC.

This clonotype was detected a few times. This sequence joins TRBV11-3 and TRBJ2-1; unclear D gene. The germline gives CDR1 SGHNT, CDR2 YENEEA. V lost 3 bases to trimming and J lost 1 base, with 10 bases between them. The CDR3 contains 15 residues. The DNA of the CDR3 is TGTGCCAGCAGCTTCTTTAGTGGGTCCTACAATGAGCAGTTCTTC. Its protein product is CASSFFSGSYNEQFF.

The chain carries TRBV12-3 or TRBV12-4 and TRBJ2-7; 10 nucleotides match TRBD2. V trimming: 2 bases; J trimming: 3 bases; junction bases outside the gene matches: 1. The CDR3 is made up of 14 amino acids. The CDR3 region has the DNA TGTGCCAGCAGTTTACAGCGGGAGGGCTACGAGCAGTACTTC. As protein: CASSLQREGYEQYF.

The gene calls are TRBV6-2 or TRBV6-3 and TRBJ2-5, with D unclear. Germline loops: CDR1 MNHEY, CDR2 SVGEGT. The ends were cut back, 10 bases at V and 5 bases at J, with 8 bases in the middle. CDR3 length equals 10 residues. CDR3 DNA: TGTGCCACCTCGTGGGAGACCCAGTACTTC. It is translated as CATSWETQYF.